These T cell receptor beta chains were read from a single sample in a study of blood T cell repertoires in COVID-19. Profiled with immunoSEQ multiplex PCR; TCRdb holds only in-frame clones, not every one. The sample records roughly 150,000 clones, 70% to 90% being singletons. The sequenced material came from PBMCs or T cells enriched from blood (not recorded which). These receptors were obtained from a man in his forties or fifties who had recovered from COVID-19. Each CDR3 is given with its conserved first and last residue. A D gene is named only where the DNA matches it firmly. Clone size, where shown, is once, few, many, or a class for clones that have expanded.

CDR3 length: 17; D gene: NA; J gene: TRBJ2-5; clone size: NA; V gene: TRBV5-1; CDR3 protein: CASSPGMGQASGETQYF; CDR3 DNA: TGCGCCAGCAGCCCTGGAATGGGTCAGGCGTCGGGGGAGACCCAGTACTTC
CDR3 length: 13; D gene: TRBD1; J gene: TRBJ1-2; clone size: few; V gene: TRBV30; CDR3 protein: CAWSRQGNYGYTF; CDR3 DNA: TGTGCCTGGAGCAGACAGGGGAACTATGGCTACACCTTC
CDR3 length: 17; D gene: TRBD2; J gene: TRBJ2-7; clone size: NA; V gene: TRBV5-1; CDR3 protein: CASSLDGRVAGGYEQYF; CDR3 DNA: TGCGCCAGCAGCTTGGACGGGCGGGTAGCGGGGGGCTACGAGCAGTACTTC
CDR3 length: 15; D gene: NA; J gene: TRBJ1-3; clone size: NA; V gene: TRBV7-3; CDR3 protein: CASSLTPGAGNTIYF; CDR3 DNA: TGTGCCAGCAGCTTAACGCCGGGGGCTGGAAACACCATATATTTT
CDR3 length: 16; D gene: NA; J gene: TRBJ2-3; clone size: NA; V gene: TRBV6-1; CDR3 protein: CASSERVQGSTDTQYF; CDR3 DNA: TGTGCCAGCAGTGAAAGGGTACAGGGAAGCACAGATACGCAGTATTTT
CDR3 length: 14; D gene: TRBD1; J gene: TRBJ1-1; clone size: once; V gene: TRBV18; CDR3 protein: CASSAGTGPTEAFF; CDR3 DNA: TGTGCCAGCTCCGCTGGGACAGGGCCCACTGAAGCTTTCTTT
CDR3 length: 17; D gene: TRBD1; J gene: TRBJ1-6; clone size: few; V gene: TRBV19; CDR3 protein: CASSIFSRGSISSPLHF; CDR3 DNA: TGTGCCAGTAGTATATTCTCCAGGGGGTCGATCAGTTCACCCCTCCACTTT
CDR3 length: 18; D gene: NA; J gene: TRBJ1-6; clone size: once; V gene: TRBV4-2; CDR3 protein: CASSQGTAGSSYNSPLHF; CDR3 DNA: TGTGCCAGCAGCCAAGGGACAGCCGGAAGCTCCTATAATTCACCCCTCCACTTT
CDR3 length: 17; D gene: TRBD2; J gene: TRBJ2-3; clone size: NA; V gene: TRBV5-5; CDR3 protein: CASSLASSGAGSDTQYF; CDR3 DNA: TGTGCCAGCAGCTTGGCGTCTAGCGGGGCGGGGTCAGATACGCAGTATTTT
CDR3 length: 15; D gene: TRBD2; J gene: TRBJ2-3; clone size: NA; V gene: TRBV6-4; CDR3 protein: CASSDGGGGTDTQYF; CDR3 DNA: TGTGCCAGCAGTGACGGCGGGGGGGGCACAGATACGCAGTATTTT
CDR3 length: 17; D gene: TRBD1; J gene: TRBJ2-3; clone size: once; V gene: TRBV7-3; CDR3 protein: CASSDTTGGEGTDTQYF; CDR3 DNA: TGTGCCAGCAGCGATACGACAGGGGGCGAAGGGACAGATACGCAGTATTTT
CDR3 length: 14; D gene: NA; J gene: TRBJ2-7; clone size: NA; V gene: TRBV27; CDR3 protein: CASSSGGRTYEQYF; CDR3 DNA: TGTGCCAGCAGTTCGGGGGGCCGAACCTACGAGCAGTACTTC
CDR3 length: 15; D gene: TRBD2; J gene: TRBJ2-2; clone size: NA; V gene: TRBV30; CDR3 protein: CAWGGLAGANGELFF; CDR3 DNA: TGTGCCTGGGGTGGACTAGCGGGGGCCAACGGGGAGCTGTTTTTT
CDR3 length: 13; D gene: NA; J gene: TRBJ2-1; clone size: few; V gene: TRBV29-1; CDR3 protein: CSVEETRYNEQFF; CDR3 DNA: TGCAGCGTTGAAGAAACGCGTTACAATGAGCAGTTCTTC
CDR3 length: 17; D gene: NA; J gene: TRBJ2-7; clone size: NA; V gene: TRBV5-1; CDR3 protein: CASSLYGGRGPTYEQYF; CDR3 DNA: TGCGCCAGCAGCTTGTACGGGGGTCGGGGCCCTACCTACGAGCAGTACTTC
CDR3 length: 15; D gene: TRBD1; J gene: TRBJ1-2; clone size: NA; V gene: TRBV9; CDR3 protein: CASSGTGALDYGYTF; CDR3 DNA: TGTGCCAGCAGCGGCACAGGGGCCCTTGACTATGGCTACACCTTC
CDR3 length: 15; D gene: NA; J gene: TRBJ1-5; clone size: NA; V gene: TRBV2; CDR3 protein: CASSQDSSPNQPQHF; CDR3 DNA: TGTGCCAGCAGTCAGGACTCAAGCCCCAATCAGCCCCAGCATTTT
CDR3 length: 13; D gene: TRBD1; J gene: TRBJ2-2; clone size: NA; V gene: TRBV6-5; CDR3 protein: CARTGANTGELFF; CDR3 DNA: TGTGCCAGGACAGGGGCGAACACCGGGGAGCTGTTTTTT
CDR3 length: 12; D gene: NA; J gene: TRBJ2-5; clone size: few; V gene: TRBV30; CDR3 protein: CAWTGIQETQYF; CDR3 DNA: TGTGCCTGGACAGGGATCCAAGAGACCCAGTACTTC
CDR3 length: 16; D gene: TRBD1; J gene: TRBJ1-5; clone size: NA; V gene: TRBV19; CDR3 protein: CASSSGTGGAFQPQHF; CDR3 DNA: TGTGCCAGTAGTTCCGGGACAGGGGGCGCGTTTCAGCCCCAGCATTTT
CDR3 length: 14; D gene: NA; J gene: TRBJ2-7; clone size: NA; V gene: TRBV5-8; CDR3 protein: CASSLGKTAREQYF; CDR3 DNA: TGTGCCAGCAGCTTGGGAAAAACTGCGCGCGAGCAGTACTTC
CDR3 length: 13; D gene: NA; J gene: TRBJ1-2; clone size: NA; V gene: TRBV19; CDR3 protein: CASSIGGDYGYTF; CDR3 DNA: TGTGCCAGTAGTATTGGGGGCGACTATGGCTACACCTTC
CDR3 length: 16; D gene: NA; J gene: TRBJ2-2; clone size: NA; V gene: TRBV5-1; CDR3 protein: CASRGLGGGNTGELFF; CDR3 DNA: TGCGCCAGCCGGGGGCTCGGCGGGGGAAACACCGGGGAGCTGTTTTTT
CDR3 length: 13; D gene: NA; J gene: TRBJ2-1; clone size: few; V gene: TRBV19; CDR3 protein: CASSIPSYNEQFF; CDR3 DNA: TGTGCCAGTAGTATCCCCAGCTACAATGAGCAGTTCTTC
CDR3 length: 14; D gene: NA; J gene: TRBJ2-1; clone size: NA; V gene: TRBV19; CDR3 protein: CASSIEGRGDEQFF; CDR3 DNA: TGTGCCAGTAGTATAGAAGGCAGGGGTGATGAGCAGTTCTTC
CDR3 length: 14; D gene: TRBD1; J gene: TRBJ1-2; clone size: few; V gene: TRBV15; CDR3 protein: CATSRNGQASGYTF; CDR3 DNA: TGTGCCACCAGCAGAAACGGACAGGCCTCTGGCTACACCTTC
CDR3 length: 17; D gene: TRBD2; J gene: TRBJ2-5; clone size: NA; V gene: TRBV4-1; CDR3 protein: CASSQEGGTSRQETQYF; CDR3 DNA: TGCGCCAGCAGCCAAGAGGGTGGGACTAGCCGACAAGAGACCCAGTACTTC
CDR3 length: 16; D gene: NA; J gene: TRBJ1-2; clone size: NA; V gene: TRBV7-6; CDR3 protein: CASSLATAGRYYGYTF; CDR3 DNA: TGTGCCAGCAGCTTAGCGACAGCCGGGCGGTACTATGGCTACACCTTC
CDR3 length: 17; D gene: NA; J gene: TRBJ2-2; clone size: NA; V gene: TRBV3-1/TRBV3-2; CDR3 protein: CASSQGHRTANTGELFF; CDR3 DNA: TGTGCCAGCAGCCAAGGGCACCGGACAGCGAACACCGGGGAGCTGTTTTTT
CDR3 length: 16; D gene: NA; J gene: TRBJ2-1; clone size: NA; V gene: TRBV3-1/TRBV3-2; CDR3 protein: CASREGVGRDYNEQFF; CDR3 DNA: TGTGCCAGCAGGGAAGGGGTAGGCAGGGACTACAATGAGCAGTTCTTC
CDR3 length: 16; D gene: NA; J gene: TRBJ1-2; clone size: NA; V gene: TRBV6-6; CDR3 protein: CASTTRTGDPSLGYTF; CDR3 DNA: TGTGCCAGCACCACGAGAACGGGGGACCCTTCCCTCGGCTACACCTTC
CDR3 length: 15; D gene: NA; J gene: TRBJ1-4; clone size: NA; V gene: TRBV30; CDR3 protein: CAWGPLGEANEKLFF; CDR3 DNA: TGTGCCTGGGGCCCCCTCGGGGAGGCTAATGAAAAACTGTTTTTT
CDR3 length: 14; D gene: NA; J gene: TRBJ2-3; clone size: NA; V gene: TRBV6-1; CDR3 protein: CASSEPRRGNTQYF; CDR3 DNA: TGTGCCAGCAGTGAACCCCGCCGAGGAAATACGCAGTATTTT
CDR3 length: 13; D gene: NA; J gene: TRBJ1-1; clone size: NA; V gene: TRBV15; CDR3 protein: CATSRARERAAFF; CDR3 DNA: TGTGCCACCAGCAGAGCCCGGGAGAGGGCAGCTTTCTTT
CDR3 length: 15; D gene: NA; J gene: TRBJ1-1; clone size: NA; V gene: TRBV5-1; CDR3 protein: CASRGALTANTEAFF; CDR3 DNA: TGCGCCAGCAGAGGGGCTCTGACGGCAAACACTGAAGCTTTCTTT
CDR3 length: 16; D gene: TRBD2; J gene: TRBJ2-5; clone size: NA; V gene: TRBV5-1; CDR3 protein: CASSLEPSGGKETQYF; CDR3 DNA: TGCGCCAGCAGCTTGGAGCCTAGCGGGGGGAAGGAGACCCAGTACTTC
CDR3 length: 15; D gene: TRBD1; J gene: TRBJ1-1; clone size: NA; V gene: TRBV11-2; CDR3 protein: CASSLGGGKSTEAFF; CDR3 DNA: TGTGCCAGCAGCTTAGGAGGGGGCAAGAGCACTGAAGCTTTCTTT
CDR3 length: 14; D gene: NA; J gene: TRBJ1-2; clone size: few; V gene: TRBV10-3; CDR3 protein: CAISEGQTGYGYTF; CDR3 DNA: TGTGCCATCAGTGAAGGACAGACCGGCTATGGCTACACCTTC
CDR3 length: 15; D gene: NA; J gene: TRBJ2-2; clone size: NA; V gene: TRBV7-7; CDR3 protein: CASSLTGSNTGELFF; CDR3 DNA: TGTGCCAGCAGCTTAACAGGCTCGAACACCGGGGAGCTGTTTTTT
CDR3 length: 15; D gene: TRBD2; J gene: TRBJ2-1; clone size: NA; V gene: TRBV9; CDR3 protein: CASSESGGPYNEQFF; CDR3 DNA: TGTGCCAGCAGCGAAAGCGGGGGGCCCTACAATGAGCAGTTCTTC
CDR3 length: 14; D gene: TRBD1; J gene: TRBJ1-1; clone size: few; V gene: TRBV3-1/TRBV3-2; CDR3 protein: CASSHTGQRGQAFF; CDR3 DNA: TGTGCCAGCAGCCATACAGGACAGAGGGGGCAAGCTTTCTTT
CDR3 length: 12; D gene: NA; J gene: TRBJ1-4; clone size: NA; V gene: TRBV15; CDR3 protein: CATGTDPEKLFF; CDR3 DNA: TGTGCCACTGGTACTGATCCCGAAAAACTGTTTTTT
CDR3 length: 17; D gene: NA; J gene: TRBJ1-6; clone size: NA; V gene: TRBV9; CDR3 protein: CASSVNRDINKDSPLHF; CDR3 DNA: TGTGCCAGCAGCGTTAACAGGGACATTAATAAGGATTCACCCCTCCACTTT
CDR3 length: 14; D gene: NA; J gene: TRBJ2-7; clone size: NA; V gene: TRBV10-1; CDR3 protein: CASSEADGTYEQYF; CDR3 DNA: TGCGCCAGCAGTGAAGCGGACGGTACCTACGAGCAGTACTTC
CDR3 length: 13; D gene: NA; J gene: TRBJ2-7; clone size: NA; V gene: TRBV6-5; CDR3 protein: CASSYSQGFEQYF; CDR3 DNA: TGTGCCAGCAGTTATTCCCAGGGTTTCGAGCAGTACTTC
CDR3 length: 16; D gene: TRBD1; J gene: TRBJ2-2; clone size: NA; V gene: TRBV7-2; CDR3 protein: CASSLTDRVTTGELFF; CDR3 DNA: TGTGCCAGCAGCTTAACTGACAGGGTGACCACCGGGGAGCTGTTTTTT
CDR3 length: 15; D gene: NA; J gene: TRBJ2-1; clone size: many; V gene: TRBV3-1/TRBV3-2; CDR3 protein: CASSPISGTTNEQFF; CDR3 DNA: TGTGCCAGCAGCCCTATTTCCGGGACAACCAATGAGCAGTTCTTC
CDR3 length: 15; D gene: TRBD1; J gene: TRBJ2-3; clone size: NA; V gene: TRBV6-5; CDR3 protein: CASSFRDRSTDTQYF; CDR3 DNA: TGTGCCAGCAGCTTCCGGGACAGAAGCACAGATACGCAGTATTTT
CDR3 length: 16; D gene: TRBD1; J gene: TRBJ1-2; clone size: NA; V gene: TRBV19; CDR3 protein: CASSIEGTGTNYGYTF; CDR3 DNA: TGTGCCAGTAGTATAGAGGGGACAGGTACTAACTATGGCTACACCTTC
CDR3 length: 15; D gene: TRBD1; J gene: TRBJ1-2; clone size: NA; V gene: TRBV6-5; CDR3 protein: CASSPGQRSNYGYTF; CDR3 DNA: TGTGCCAGCAGCCCGGGACAGAGGTCTAACTATGGCTACACCTTC
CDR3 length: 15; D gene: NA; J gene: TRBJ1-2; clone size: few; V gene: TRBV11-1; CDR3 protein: CASSPWQGVFYGYTF; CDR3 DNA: TGTGCCAGCAGCCCCTGGCAGGGCGTATTCTATGGCTACACCTTC
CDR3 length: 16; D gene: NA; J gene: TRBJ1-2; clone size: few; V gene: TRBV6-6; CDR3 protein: CASSRKFSGEIYGYTF; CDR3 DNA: TGTGCCAGCAGTCGAAAATTTTCAGGGGAGATCTATGGCTACACCTTC
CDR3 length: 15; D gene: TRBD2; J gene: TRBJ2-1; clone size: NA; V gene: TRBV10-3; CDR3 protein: CASLPAGENYNEQFF; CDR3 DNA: TGTGCCTCTCTCCCAGCGGGGGAAAATTACAATGAGCAGTTCTTC
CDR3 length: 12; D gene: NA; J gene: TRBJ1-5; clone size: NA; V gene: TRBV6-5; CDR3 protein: CASNSGQQPQHF; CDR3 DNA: TGTGCCAGCAACAGTGGTCAACAGCCCCAGCATTTT
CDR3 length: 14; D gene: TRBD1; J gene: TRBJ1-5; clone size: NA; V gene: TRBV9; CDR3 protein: CASSVGQGGQPQHF; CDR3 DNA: TGTGCCAGCAGCGTGGGACAGGGCGGTCAGCCCCAGCATTTT
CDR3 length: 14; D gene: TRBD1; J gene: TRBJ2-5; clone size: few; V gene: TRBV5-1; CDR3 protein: CASRPGQGRETQYF; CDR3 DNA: TGCGCCAGCCGGCCCGGACAGGGAAGGGAGACCCAGTACTTC
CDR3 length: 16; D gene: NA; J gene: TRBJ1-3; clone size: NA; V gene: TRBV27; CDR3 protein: CASSLRSPYSGNTIYF; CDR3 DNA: TGTGCCAGCAGTTTACGGTCCCCGTACTCTGGAAACACCATATATTTT
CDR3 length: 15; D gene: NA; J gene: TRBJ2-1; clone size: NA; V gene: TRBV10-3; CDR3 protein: CAISESSPNSREQFF; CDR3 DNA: TGTGCCATCAGTGAGAGTAGCCCCAATTCGCGCGAGCAGTTCTTC